This T cell receptor (beta chain) is drawn from a study of T cell responses to AZD1222 COVID-19 vaccine. Broader study findings: Every sample of the repertoires postdated the peak T cell response.

Germline CDR1 LGHDT, CDR2 YNNKEL (reference sequence). The CDR3 spans 14 residues. Trimming stripped 0 bases from V and 3 bases from J, with 9 bases between. As regards this clone: Its antigen is currently unknown.

The protocol was immunoSEQ multiplex PCR, while the TCRdb copy is restricted to in-frame clones and leaves out a portion. The sample contains 150,000 to 200,000 clones, approximately 90% of which appear only once. This TCR was sampled from an adult in good health. The J gene is TRBJ2-7, the V gene TRBV3-1 (or the pseudogene TRBV3-2); D uncertain. The sequencing used peripheral blood, collected on day 0 of AZD1222 vaccination. CDR3 DNA: TGTGCCAGCAGCCAAGAAGGCAAGAGCTACGAGCAGTACTTC. Amino acid sequence: CASSQEGKSYEQYF.